The sample holds many counts of the clone carrying this T cell receptor (beta chain). Antigen: not known. The protocol was immunoSEQ multiplex PCR, while the TCRdb copy is restricted to in-frame clones and leaves out a portion. The counts give 30,000 to 50,000 clones, none of them seen only once; roughly 4.3% is held by the top ten. The data belong to a study of T cells after posttransplantation cyclophosphamide. Study-wide points: After PTCy, TRB diversity resembled that of CNI/methotrexate controls. Tissue-infiltrating T cells from skin or gut overlapped little with blood T cells. Later blood repertoires were often dominated by clones from the donor CD8+ memory compartment.

The CDR3 extends over 14 amino acids. V lost 6 bases, J lost 2 bases, and 9 bases stayed unmatched. Germline-derived CDR1 and CDR2 are SQVTM and ANQGSEA. The related graft donor's blood sample was taken on the day of bone marrow donation. The chain combines TRBV29-1 with TRBJ2-5; the match to TRBD1 covers 7 bases. This clonotype was obtained from a woman between 50 and 59 years old in good health and a related stem cell transplant donor. Source material: PBMCs. This chain's CDR3 is CSVSSTGSQETQYF. As DNA, the CDR3 is TGCAGCGTCAGCTCGACAGGGTCACAAGAGACCCAGTACTTC.